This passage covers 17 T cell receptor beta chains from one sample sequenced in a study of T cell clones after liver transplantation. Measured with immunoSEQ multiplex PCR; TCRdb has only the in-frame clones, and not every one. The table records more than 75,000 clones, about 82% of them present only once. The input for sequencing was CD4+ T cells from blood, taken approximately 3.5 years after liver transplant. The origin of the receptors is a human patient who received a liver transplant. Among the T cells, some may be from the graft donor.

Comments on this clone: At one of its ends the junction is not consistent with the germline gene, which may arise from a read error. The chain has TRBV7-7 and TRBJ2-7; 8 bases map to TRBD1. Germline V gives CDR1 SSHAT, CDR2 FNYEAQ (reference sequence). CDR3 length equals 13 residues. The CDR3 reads CASSSDRVTEQYF. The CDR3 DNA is TGTGCTAGCAGCTCGGACAGGGTAACTGAGCAGTACTTC.

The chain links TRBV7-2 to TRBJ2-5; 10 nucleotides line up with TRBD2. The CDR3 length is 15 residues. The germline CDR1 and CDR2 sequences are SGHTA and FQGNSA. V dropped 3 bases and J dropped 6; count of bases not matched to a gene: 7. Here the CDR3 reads CASSLGLAGEKTQYF. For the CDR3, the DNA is TGTGCCAGCAGCTTGGGGCTAGCGGGGGAGAAGACCCAGTACTTC.

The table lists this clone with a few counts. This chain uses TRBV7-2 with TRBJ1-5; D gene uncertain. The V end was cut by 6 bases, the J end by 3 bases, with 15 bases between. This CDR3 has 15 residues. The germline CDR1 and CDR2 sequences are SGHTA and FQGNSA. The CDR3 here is CASRRDADPNQPQHF. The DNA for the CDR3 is TGTGCCAGCAGAAGAGACGCAGACCCCAATCAGCCCCAGCATTTT.

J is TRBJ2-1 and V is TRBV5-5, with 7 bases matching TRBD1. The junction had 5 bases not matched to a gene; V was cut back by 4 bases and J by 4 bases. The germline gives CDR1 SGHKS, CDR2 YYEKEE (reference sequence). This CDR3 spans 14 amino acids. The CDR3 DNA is TGTGCCAGCAGCCTCGGACAGGATTACAATGAGCAGTTCTTC. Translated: CASSLGQDYNEQFF.

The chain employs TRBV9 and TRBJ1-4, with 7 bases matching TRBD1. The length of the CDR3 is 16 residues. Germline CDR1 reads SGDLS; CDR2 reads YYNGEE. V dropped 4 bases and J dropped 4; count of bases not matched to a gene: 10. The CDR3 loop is CASSPRRDSLNEKLFF. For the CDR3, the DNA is TGTGCCAGCAGCCCACGTCGGGACAGTCTTAATGAAAAACTGTTTTTT.

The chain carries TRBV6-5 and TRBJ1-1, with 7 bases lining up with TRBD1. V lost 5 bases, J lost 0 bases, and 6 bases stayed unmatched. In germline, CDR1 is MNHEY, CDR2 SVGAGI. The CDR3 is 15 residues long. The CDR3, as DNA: TGTGCCAGCAGTACACGACAGGGAGTGAACACTGAAGCTTTCTTT. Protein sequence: CASSTRQGVNTEAFF.

CDR3 protein: CASSLPLGERDTGELFF. CDR3 nucleotide sequence: TGTGCCAGCAGCCTCCCCCTTGGGGAGAGGGACACCGGGGAGCTGTTTTTT. The chain is built from TRBV2 and TRBJ2-2, with a possible D match to TRBD2 (5 bases). Germline V gene data show CDR1 as SNHLY and CDR2 as FYNNEI. V lost 6 bases, J lost 3 bases, and 20 bases lay in between. The CDR3 sequence is 17 residues long.

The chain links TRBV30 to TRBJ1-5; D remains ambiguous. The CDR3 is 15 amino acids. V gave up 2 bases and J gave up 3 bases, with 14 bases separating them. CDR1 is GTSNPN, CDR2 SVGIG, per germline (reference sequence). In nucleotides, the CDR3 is TGTGCCTGGAGTAGGAGATATCCTCACAATCAGCCCCAGCATTTT. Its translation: CAWSRRYPHNQPQHF. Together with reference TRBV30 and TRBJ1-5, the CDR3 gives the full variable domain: SQTIHQWPATLVQPVGSPLSLECTVEGTSNPNLYWYRQAAGRGLQLLFYSVGIGQISSEVPQNLSASRPQDRQFILSSKKLLLSDSGFYLCAWSRRYPHNQPQHFGDGTRLSIL.

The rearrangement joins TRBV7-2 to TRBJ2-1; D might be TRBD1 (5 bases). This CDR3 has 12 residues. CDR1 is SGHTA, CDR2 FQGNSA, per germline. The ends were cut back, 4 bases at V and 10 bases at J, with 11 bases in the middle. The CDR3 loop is CASSSRVGEQFF. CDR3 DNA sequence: TGTGCCAGCAGCTCCAGGGTCGGGGAGCAGTTCTTC.

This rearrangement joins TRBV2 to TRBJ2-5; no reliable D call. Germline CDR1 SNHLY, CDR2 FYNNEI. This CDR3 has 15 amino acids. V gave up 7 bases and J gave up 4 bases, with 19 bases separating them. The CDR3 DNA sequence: TGTGCCAGCATGAAACAGCTAAGGAATGCAGAGACCCAGTACTTC. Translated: CASMKQLRNAETQYF.

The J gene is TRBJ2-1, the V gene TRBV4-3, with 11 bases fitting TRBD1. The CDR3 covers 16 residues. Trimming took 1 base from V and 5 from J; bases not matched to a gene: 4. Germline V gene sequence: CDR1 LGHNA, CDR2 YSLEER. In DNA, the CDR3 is TGCGCCAGCAGCCAAGGAGGGACAGGGGGTCACAATGAGCAGTTCTTC. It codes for CASSQGGTGGHNEQFF.

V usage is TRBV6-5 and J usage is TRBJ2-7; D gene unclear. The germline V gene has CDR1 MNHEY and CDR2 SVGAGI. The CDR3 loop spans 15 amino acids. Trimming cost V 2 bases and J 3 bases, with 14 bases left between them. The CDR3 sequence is CASSYDGGRSYEQYF. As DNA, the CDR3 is TGTGCCAGCAGTTACGATGGCGGCAGAAGCTACGAGCAGTACTTC.

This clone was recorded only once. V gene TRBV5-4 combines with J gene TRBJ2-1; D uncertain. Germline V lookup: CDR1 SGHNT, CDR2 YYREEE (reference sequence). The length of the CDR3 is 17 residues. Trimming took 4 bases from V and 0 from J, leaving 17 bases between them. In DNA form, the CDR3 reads TGTGCCAGCAGCATGAACCCTCAGGTGAGCTCCTACAATGAGCAGTTCTTC. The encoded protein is CASSMNPQVSSYNEQFF.

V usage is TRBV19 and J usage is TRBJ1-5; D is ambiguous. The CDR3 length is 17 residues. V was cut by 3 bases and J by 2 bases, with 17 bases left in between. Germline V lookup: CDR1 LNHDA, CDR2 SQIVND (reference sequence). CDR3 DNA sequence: TGTGCCAGTAGTATCCTAAGACGGGAGAGGGGCAATCAGCCCCAGCATTTT. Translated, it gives CASSILRRERGNQPQHF.

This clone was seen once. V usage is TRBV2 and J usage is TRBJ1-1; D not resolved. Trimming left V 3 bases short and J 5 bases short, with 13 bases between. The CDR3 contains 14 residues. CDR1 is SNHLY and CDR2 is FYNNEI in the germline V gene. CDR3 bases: TGTGCCAGCAGTGAGTGGAAAGGGAAGACTGAAGCTTTCTTT. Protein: CASSEWKGKTEAFF.

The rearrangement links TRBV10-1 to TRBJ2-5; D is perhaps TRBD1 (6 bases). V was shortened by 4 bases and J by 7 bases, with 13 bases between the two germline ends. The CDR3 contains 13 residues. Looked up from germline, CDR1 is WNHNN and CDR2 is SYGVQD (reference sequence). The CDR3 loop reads CASSAGHARTQYF. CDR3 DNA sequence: TGCGCCAGCAGTGCGGGACATGCAAGGACCCAGTACTTC.

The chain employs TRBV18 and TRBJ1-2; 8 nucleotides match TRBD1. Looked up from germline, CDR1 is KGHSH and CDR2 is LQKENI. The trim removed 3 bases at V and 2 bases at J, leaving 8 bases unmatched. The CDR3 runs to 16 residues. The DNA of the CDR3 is TGTGCCAGCTCACCTCTAGGGACAGGCTCAAACTATGGCTACACCTTC. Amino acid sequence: CASSPLGTGSNYGYTF.